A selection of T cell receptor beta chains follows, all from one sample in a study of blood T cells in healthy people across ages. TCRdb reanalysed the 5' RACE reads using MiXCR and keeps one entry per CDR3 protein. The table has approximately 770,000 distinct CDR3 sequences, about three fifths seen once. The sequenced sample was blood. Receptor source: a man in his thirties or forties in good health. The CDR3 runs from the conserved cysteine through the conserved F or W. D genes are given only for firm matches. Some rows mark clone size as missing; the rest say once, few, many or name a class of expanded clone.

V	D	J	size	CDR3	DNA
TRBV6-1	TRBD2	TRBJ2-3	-	CASSGISGRARLDTQYF	TGTGCCAGCAGTGGAATTAGCGGGAGGGCGCGCCTAGATACGCAGTATTTT
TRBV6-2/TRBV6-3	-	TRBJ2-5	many	CASSDTGTRGETQYF	TGTGCCAGCAGTGACACCGGGACCCGGGGAGAGACCCAGTACTTC
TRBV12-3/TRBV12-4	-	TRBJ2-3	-	CASSRGEPDTQYF	TGTGCCAGCAGTAGGGGGGAGCCAGATACGCAGTATTTT
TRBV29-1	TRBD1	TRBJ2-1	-	CSVEQGAVGDYNEQFF	TGCAGCGTTGAACAGGGGGCTGTAGGTGACTACAACGAGCAGTTCTTC
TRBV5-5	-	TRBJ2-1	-	CASSSMNRNNEQFF	TGTGCCAGCAGCTCGATGAACCGAAACAATGAGCAGTTCTTC
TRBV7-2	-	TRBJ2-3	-	CASSLEGVSDTQYF	TGTGCCAGCAGCTTAGAGGGTGTGTCTGATACGCAGTATTTT
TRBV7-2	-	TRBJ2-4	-	CASSFGDQQYF	TGTGCCAGCAGCTTCGGGGACCAGCAGTACTTC
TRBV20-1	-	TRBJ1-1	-	CSASKAFDTEAFF	TGCAGTGCTAGTAAAGCGTTCGACACTGAAGCTTTCTTT
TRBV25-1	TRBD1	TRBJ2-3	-	CASRGLPGQGADTQYF	TGTGCCAGCAGGGGACTCCCGGGACAGGGGGCAGATACGCAGTATTTT
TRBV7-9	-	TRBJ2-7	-	CASSLEMTSYEQYF	TGTGCCAGCAGCTTAGAGATGACTAGCTACGAGCAGTACTTC
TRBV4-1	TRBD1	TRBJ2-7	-	CASSQSPVQGSSYEQYF	TGCGCCAGCAGCCAGAGTCCCGTACAGGGGAGCTCCTACGAGCAGTACTTC
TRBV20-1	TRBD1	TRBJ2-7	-	CSAIMGPGQIYEQYF	TGCAGTGCGATTATGGGACCGGGACAGATCTACGAGCAGTACTTC
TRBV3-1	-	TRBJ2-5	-	CASSRIPALVGQETQYF	TGTGCCAGCAGCCGGATCCCGGCGCTGGTCGGGCAAGAGACCCAGTACTTC
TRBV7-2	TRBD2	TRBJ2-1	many	CASSLAPSGTSYNEQFF	TGTGCCAGCAGCTTAGCGCCTAGCGGCACGTCCTACAATGAGCAGTTCTTC
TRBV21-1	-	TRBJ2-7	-	CASNPPGTYEQYF	TGTGCCAGCAACCCCCCGGGAACCTACGAGCAGTACTTC
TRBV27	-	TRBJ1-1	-	CASSSPGRGIFTEAFF	TGTGCCAGCAGTTCTCCGGGACGGGGCATTTTCACTGAAGCTTTCTTT
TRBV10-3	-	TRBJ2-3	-	CAISPKQDLTQSTQYF	TGCGCCATCAGTCCAAAACAGGACCTGACACAGAGCACGCAGTATTTT
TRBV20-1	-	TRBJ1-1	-	CSAKTNYPTEAFF	TGCAGTGCTAAGACAAATTACCCTACTGAAGCTTTCTTT
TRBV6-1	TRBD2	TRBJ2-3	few	CASRKVLADTDTQYF	TGTGCCAGCAGGAAAGTACTAGCGGACACAGATACGCAGTATTTT
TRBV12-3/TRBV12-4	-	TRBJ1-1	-	CASNASPQGSTEAFF	TGTGCCAGCAATGCATCCCCCCAGGGGAGTACTGAAGCTTTCTTT
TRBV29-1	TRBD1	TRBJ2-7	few	CSVSPRDRGLHEQYF	TGCAGCGTCTCCCCGAGGGACAGGGGACTCCACGAGCAGTACTTC
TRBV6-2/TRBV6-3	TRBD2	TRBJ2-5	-	CASNPKRGGRQETQYF	TGTGCCAGCAACCCAAAGCGGGGGGGCCGACAAGAGACCCAGTACTTC
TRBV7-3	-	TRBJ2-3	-	CASSSPGADTQYF	TGTGCCAGCAGCTCTCCCGGGGCAGATACGCAGTATTTT
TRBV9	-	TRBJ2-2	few	CASSVASGELFF	TGTGCCAGCAGCGTAGCTTCCGGGGAGCTGTTTTTT
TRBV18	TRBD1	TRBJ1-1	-	CASSRQGAVNTEAFF	TGTGCCAGCTCACGACAGGGGGCGGTGAACACTGAAGCTTTCTTT
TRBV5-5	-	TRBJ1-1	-	CASSLAEQIFEAFF	TGTGCCAGCAGCTTGGCAGAGCAGATCTTTGAAGCTTTCTTT
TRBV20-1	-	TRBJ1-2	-	CSTRGVYGYTF	TGCAGTACTAGGGGGGTCTATGGCTACACCTTC
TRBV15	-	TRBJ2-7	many	CATSRDRDYEQYF	TGTGCCACCAGCAGAGATCGGGACTACGAGCAGTACTTC
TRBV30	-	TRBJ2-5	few	CAWTKGGSRLQETQYF	TGTGCCTGGACTAAGGGAGGCAGCCGCCTTCAAGAGACCCAGTACTTC
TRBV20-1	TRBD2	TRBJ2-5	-	CSASRTSGRKETQYF	TGCAGTGCTAGTAGGACTAGCGGGAGAAAAGAGACCCAGTACTTC
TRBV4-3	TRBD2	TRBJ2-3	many	CASSQDRYRASGRTDTQYF	TGCGCCAGCAGCCAAGATAGGTATCGGGCTAGCGGGAGGACAGATACGCAGTATTTT
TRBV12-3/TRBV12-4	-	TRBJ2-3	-	CASSPRTNTQYF	TGTGCCAGCAGTCCACGAACAAATACGCAGTATTTT
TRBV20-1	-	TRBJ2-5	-	CSTAWDLQETQYF	TGCAGTACCGCCTGGGACCTACAAGAGACCCAGTACTTC
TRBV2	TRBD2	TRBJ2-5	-	CASREKAGGLQETQYF	TGTGCCAGCAGGGAAAAAGCGGGGGGACTCCAAGAGACCCAGTACTTC
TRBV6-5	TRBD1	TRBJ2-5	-	CASHPTGDQETQYF	TGTGCCAGCCACCCGACAGGGGATCAAGAGACCCAGTACTTC
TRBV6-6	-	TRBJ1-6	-	CASSYGGNNSPLHF	TGTGCCAGCAGTTACGGGGGTAATAATTCACCCCTCCACTTT
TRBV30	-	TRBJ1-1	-	CAGTPGWNTEAFF	TGTGCCGGAACTCCAGGGTGGAACACTGAAGCTTTCTTT
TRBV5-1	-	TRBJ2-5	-	CASSFAGGETQYF	TGCGCCAGCAGCTTTGCAGGAGGAGAGACCCAGTACTTC
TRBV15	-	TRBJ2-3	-	CATSRDPRPDTQYF	TGTGCCACCAGCAGAGACCCACGGCCGGATACGCAGTATTTT
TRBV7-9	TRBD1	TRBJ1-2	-	CASSLETGSGYTF	TGTGCCAGCAGCTTGGAGACAGGGTCCGGCTACACCTTC
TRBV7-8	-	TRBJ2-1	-	CASSLFGHQKTYNEQFF	TGTGCCAGCAGCTTGTTCGGACACCAAAAGACCTACAATGAGCAGTTCTTC
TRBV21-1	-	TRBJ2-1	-	CARRQNRDILNEQFF	TGTGCCAGACGTCAGAACCGGGACATTCTCAATGAGCAGTTCTTC
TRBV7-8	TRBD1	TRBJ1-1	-	CASSLLQGGTEAFF	TGTGCCAGCAGCTTACTCCAGGGGGGAACTGAAGCTTTCTTT
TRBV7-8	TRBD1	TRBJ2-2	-	CASSWGTGVNTGELFF	TGTGCCAGCAGCTGGGGTACAGGGGTGAACACCGGGGAGCTGTTTTTT
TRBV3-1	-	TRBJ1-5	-	CASSQGVQVGQPQHF	TGTGCCAGCAGCCAAGGGGTACAGGTGGGTCAGCCCCAGCATTTT